This T cell receptor beta chain was identified during a study of a mutant IDH1 vaccine in newly diagnosed glioma. Study background: Onset of vaccination occurred 4-6 weeks following radiotherapy alone, or with temozolomide cycles. Averaging roughly 40 years of age, treated patients were around 62% male and approximately 38% female.

The table came from immunoSEQ multiplex PCR; TCRdb's copy has only in-frame clones and leaves some out. The data hold 60,000 to 75,000 clones, with around nine tenths observed a single time. The CDR3 is 13 amino acids. As regards this clone: The antigen is not known.

The sample's time point: week 35, safety follow-up. In the vaccine, a single dose held 300 ug of the mutant IDH1 20-mer peptide, along with topical imiquimod. This clonotype was sampled from a man younger than 45 with glioma. The gene calls are TRBV12-2 and TRBJ1-5; the table's D call, TRBD1, was not checked against the DNA. TRBV12-2 counts as a pseudogene. The sample here was PBMCs, taken from a glioma patient whose treatment included an IDH1 peptide vaccine. CDR3 amino acids: CASHRVGDQPQHF. As DNA, the CDR3 is TGTGCATCTCACAGGGTTGGAGATCAGCCCCAGCATTTT.